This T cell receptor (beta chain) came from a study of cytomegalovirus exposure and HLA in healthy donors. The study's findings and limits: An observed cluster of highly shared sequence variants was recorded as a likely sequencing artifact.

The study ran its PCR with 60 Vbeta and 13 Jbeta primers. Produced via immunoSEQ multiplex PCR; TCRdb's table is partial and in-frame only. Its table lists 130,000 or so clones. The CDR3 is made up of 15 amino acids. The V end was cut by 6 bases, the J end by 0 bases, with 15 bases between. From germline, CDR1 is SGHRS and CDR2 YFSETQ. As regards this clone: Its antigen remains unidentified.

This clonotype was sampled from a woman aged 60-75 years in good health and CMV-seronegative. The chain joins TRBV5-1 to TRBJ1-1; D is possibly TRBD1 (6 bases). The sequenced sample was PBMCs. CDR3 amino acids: CASTLGPGVNTEAFF. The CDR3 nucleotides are TGCGCCAGCACCCTGGGGCCAGGGGTGAACACTGAAGCTTTCTTT.